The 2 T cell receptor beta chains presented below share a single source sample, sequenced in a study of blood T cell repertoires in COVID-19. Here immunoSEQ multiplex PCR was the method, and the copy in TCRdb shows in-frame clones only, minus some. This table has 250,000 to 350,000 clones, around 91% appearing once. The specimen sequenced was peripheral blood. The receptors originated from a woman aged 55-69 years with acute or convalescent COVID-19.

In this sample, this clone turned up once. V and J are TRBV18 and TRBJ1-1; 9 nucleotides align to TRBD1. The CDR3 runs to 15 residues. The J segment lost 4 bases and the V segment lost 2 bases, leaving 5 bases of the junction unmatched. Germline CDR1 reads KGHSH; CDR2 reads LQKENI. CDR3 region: CASSPSGQGLTEAFF. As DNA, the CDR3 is TGTGCCAGCTCACCATCGGGACAGGGCCTCACTGAAGCTTTCTTT.

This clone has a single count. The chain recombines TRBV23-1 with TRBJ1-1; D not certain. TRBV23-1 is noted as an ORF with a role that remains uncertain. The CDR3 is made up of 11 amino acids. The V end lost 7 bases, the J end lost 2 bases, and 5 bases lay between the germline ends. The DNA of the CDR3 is TGCGCCAGCACCCCTAACACTGAAGCTTTCTTT. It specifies CASTPNTEAFF.